This T cell receptor (beta chain) comes out of a study of tumor and adjacent non-tumor tissue in lung cancer. Study results and caveats: Tumor repertoires had a smaller top 100 clone share than normal lung.

TCRbeta libraries were built with three rounds of nested PCR, modified from ARM-PCR. TCRdb itself ran the multiplex PCR reads through MiXCR, one entry per CDR3 protein. This table has 60,000 to 85,000 distinct CDR3 sequences, more than 75% appearing once. No cell sorting was done before RNA was extracted from the tissue. Distant lung tissue was collected more than 3 cm away from the tumor edge. Germline V gives CDR1 SGHNT, CDR2 YENEEA. The CDR3 totals 16 residues. V lost 3 bases and J 11 bases, leaving 23 bases between the germline ends. For this clonotype: No antigen is known for it. This CDR3 fails to terminate in the conserved phenylalanine or tryptophan, so it likely reflects a read error.

The clonotype comes from a man aged 55 to 70 with non-small cell lung cancer. Material: distant non-tumor lung tissue. V and J are TRBV11-3 and TRBJ2-1; the D call may be TRBD1 or TRBD2 (6 bases each). The CDR3 DNA sequence: TGTGCCAGCAGCTTGGATACTAGCTGGAGGGGGGATAAGCAGTTCTCC. Translated, it gives CASSLDTSWRGDKQFS.